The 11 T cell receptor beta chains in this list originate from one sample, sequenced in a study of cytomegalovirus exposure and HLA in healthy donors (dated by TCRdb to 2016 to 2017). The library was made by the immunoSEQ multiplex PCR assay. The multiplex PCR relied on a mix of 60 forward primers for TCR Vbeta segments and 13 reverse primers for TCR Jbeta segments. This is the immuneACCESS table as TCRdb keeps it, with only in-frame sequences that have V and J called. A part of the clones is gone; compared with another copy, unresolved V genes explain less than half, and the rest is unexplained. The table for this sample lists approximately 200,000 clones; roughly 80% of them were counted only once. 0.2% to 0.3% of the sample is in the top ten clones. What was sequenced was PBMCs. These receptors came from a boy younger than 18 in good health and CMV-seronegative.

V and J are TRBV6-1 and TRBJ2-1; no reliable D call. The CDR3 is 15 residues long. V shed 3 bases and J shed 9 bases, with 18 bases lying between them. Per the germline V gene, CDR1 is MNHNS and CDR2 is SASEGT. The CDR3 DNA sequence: TGTGCCAGCAGTGATCCCCCGTCGATTAACAGTGAGCAGTTCTTC. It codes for CASSDPPSINSEQFF.

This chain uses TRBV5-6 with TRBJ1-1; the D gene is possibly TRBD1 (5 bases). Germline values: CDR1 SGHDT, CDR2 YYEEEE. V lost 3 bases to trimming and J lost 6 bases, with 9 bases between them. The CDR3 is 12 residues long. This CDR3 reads CASSSLGAEAFF. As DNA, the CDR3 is TGTGCCAGCAGCTCCTTAGGGGCTGAAGCTTTCTTT. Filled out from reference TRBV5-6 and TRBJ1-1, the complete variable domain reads DAGVTQSPTHLIKTRGQQVTLRCSPKSGHDTVSWYQQALGQGPQFIFQYYEEEERQRGNFPDRFSGHQFPNYSSELNVNALLLGDSALYLCASSSLGAEAFFGQGTRLTVV.

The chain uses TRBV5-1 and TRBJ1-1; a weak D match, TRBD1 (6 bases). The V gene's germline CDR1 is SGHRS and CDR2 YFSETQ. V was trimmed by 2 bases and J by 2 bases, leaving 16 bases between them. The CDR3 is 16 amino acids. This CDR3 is CASSFQTGPGNTEAFF. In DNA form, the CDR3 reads TGCGCCAGCAGCTTCCAAACAGGGCCAGGAAACACTGAAGCTTTCTTT.

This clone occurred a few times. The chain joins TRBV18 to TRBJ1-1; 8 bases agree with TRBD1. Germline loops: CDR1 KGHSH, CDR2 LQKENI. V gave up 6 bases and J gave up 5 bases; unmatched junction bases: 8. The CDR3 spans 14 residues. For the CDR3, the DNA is TGTGCCAGCTCCCTCGACAGGGGTGGGACTGAAGCTTTCTTT. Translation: CASSLDRGGTEAFF.

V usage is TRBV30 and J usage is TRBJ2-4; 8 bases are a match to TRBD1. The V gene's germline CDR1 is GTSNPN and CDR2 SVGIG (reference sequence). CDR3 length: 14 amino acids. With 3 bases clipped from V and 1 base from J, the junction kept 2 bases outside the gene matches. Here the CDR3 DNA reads TGTGCCTGGAGGGACAGGGCCGCCAAAAACATTCAGTACTTC. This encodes CAWRDRAAKNIQYF.

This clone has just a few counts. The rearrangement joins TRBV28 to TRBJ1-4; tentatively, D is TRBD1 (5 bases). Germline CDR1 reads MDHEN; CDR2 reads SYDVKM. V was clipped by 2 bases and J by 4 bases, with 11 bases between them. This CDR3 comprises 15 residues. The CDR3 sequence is CASSLTRDYNEKLFF. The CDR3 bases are TGTGCCAGCAGTTTAACCAGGGACTATAATGAAAAACTGTTTTTT. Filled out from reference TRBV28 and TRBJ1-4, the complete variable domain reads DVKVTQSSRYLVKRTGEKVFLECVQDMDHENMFWYRQDPGLGLRLIYFSYDVKMKEKGDIPEGYSVSREKKERFSLILESASTNQTSMYLCASSLTRDYNEKLFFGSGTQLSVL.

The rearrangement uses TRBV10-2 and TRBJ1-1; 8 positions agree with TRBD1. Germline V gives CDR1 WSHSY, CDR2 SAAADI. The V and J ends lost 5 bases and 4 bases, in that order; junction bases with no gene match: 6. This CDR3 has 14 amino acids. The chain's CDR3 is CASSPPGGVTEAFF. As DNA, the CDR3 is TGCGCCAGCAGTCCCCCAGGGGGCGTCACTGAAGCTTTCTTT.

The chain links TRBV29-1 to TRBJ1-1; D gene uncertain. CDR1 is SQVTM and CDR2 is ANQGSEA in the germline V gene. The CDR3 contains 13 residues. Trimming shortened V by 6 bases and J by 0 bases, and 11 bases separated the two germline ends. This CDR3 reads CSVATLMNTEAFF. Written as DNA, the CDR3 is TGCAGCGTCGCCACTTTGATGAACACTGAAGCTTTCTTT. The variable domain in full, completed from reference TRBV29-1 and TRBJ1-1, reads SAVISQKPSRDICQRGTSLTIQCQVDSQVTMMFWYRQQPGQSLTLIATANQGSEATYESGFVIDKFPISRPNLTFSTLTVSNMSPEDSSIYLCSVATLMNTEAFFGQGTRLTVV.

The CDR3 spells CASSSEADGYTF. In nucleotides, the CDR3 is TGTGCCAGCAGCAGTGAGGCAGATGGCTACACCTTC. The chain recombines TRBV21-1 with TRBJ1-2. TRBV21-1 constitutes a pseudogene. This CDR3 spans 12 amino acids.

CDR3: CAVPGQDVEAFF. CDR3 in DNA: TGTGCCGTTCCGGGACAGGACGTTGAAGCTTTCTTT. The rearrangement uses TRBV2 and TRBJ1-1, with TRBD1 identical over 8 bases. Trimming took 11 bases from V and 7 from J; bases not matched to a gene: 9. Germline-derived CDR1 and CDR2 are SNHLY and FYNNEI. This CDR3 is 12 amino acids long. Supplemented by reference TRBV2 and TRBJ1-1, the full variable domain reads EPEVTQTPSHQVTQMGQEVILRCVPISNHLYFYWYRQILGQKVEFLVSFYNNEISEKSEIFDDQFSVERPDGSNFTLKIRSTKLEDSAMYFCAVPGQDVEAFFGQGTRLTVV.

Here the CDR3 reads CASSIDLPLAGEDEQFF. The CDR3 coding sequence is TGTGCCAGTAGTATAGATCTTCCCCTAGCGGGGGAGGATGAGCAGTTCTTC. The V gene is TRBV19, the J gene TRBJ2-1, with 10 bases that match TRBD2. The CDR3 spans 17 residues. J gave up 8 bases and V 0 bases, and 10 bases lay outside the gene matches. Germline-derived CDR1 and CDR2 are LNHDA and SQIVND (reference sequence).